These T cell receptor beta chains were read from a single sample in a study of blood T cell repertoires in COVID-19. The table came from immunoSEQ multiplex PCR; TCRdb's copy has only in-frame clones and leaves some out. Here the sample spans approximately 180,000 clones, roughly 89% being singletons. The sequencing input was PBMCs or T cells enriched from blood (not recorded which). These receptors all stem from a woman in her forties with acute COVID-19. Each CDR3 is given with its conserved first and last residue. The D gene is left open where the match is weak. Size is omitted from some rows. Given values are once, few, many or a class for expanded clones.

d_gene: NA
j_gene: TRBJ1-4
abundance: once
v_gene: TRBV7-9
CDR3nt: TGTGCCAGCAGCCGCGGAACCCTGGTTGAAAAACTGTTTTTT
CDR3aa: CASSRGTLVEKLFF

d_gene: NA
j_gene: TRBJ2-1
abundance: NA
v_gene: TRBV12-3/TRBV12-4
CDR3nt: TGTGCCAGCAGCTACCGCCTGAATGAGCAGTTCTTC
CDR3aa: CASSYRLNEQFF

d_gene: TRBD2
j_gene: TRBJ2-3
abundance: NA
v_gene: TRBV2
CDR3nt: TGTGCCAGCAGTGTCGGAGCGGGGGGGCCCATAATGGCAGATACGCAGTATTTT
CDR3aa: CASSVGAGGPIMADTQYF

d_gene: NA
j_gene: TRBJ1-5
abundance: NA
v_gene: TRBV4-1
CDR3nt: TGCGCCAGCAGCCAAGGTTCCCGGCAGCCCCAGCATTTT
CDR3aa: CASSQGSRQPQHF

d_gene: NA
j_gene: TRBJ2-3
abundance: NA
v_gene: TRBV4-3
CDR3nt: TGCGCCAGCAGCCAAGATGTCAACACAGATACGCAGTATTTT
CDR3aa: CASSQDVNTDTQYF

d_gene: TRBD1
j_gene: TRBJ2-6
abundance: NA
v_gene: TRBV30
CDR3nt: TGTGCCTGTACTCATCCGGGACAGGCAACCTCTGGGGCCAACGTCCTGACTTTC
CDR3aa: CACTHPGQATSGANVLTF

d_gene: NA
j_gene: TRBJ1-5
abundance: once
v_gene: TRBV6-2/TRBV6-3
CDR3nt: TGTGCCAGCAGTTATGGAGTGGGGGCGGTCAATCAGCCCCAGCATTTT
CDR3aa: CASSYGVGAVNQPQHF

d_gene: TRBD2
j_gene: TRBJ2-4
abundance: once
v_gene: TRBV3-1/TRBV3-2
CDR3nt: TGTGCCAGCAGCCAATTTCTAGCGGGGGAGCTAGCCAAAAACATTCAGTACTTC
CDR3aa: CASSQFLAGELAKNIQYF

d_gene: NA
j_gene: TRBJ2-7
abundance: NA
v_gene: TRBV2
CDR3nt: TGTGCCAGCAGTGAAGTCGCGGGGGCTCACGAGCAGTACTTC
CDR3aa: CASSEVAGAHEQYF

d_gene: TRBD2
j_gene: TRBJ2-1
abundance: NA
v_gene: TRBV27
CDR3nt: TGTGCCAGCAGTCCTAGCGGGGGGCCTAATGAGCAGTTCTTC
CDR3aa: CASSPSGGPNEQFF

d_gene: NA
j_gene: TRBJ1-2
abundance: NA
v_gene: TRBV5-4
CDR3nt: TGTGCCAGCAGCTTGGACAGACACTATGGCTACACCTTC
CDR3aa: CASSLDRHYGYTF

d_gene: TRBD2
j_gene: TRBJ2-1
abundance: NA
v_gene: TRBV7-9
CDR3nt: TGTGCCAGCAGCCTGTACCCGGGACTAGACCACAATGAGCAGTTCTTC
CDR3aa: CASSLYPGLDHNEQFF

d_gene: NA
j_gene: TRBJ2-7
abundance: NA
v_gene: TRBV20-1
CDR3nt: TGCAGTGCTAGTCTCGAGCAGTACTTC
CDR3aa: CSASLEQYF

d_gene: TRBD2
j_gene: TRBJ2-5
abundance: NA
v_gene: TRBV2
CDR3nt: TGTGCCAGCAGTGGAGCGGGGGGGCCGGGGGAGACCCAGTACTTC
CDR3aa: CASSGAGGPGETQYF

d_gene: NA
j_gene: TRBJ1-2
abundance: NA
v_gene: TRBV2
CDR3nt: TGTGCCAGCAGTGCGACAAGATATGGCTACACCTTC
CDR3aa: CASSATRYGYTF

d_gene: NA
j_gene: TRBJ1-4
abundance: NA
v_gene: TRBV28
CDR3nt: TGTGCCAGCAATTCGGGTAATGAAAAACTGTTTTTT
CDR3aa: CASNSGNEKLFF

d_gene: NA
j_gene: TRBJ2-5
abundance: NA
v_gene: TRBV30
CDR3nt: TGTGCCTGGAGTGTAAGAGGGCTACAAGAGACCCAGTACTTC
CDR3aa: CAWSVRGLQETQYF

d_gene: NA
j_gene: TRBJ2-1
abundance: NA
v_gene: TRBV5-1
CDR3nt: TGCGCCAGCAGCTTGCCCGTCAGCGGGCCAACCAATGAGCAGTTCTTC
CDR3aa: CASSLPVSGPTNEQFF

d_gene: TRBD1
j_gene: TRBJ1-4
abundance: NA
v_gene: TRBV24-1
CDR3nt: TGTGCCACCAGTGACCCCGGACAGGGGGAACTGTTTTTT
CDR3aa: CATSDPGQGELFF

d_gene: TRBD1
j_gene: TRBJ2-7
abundance: NA
v_gene: TRBV10-3
CDR3nt: TGTGCCATAAGGGGGGACAGGGACTCCTACGAGCAGTACTTC
CDR3aa: CAIRGDRDSYEQYF

d_gene: NA
j_gene: TRBJ2-7
abundance: NA
v_gene: TRBV5-1
CDR3nt: TGCGCCAGCAGTCAAAACGTACTCTACGAGCAGTACTTC
CDR3aa: CASSQNVLYEQYF

d_gene: TRBD2
j_gene: TRBJ2-3
abundance: NA
v_gene: TRBV10-1
CDR3nt: TGCGCCAGCAGTGACCCTAGCGGGGCAACAGATACGCAGTATTTT
CDR3aa: CASSDPSGATDTQYF

d_gene: TRBD1
j_gene: TRBJ2-3
abundance: NA
v_gene: TRBV5-4
CDR3nt: TGTGCCAGCAGCCCCAAGGACAGGGGGCAGCCAGATACGCAGTATTTT
CDR3aa: CASSPKDRGQPDTQYF

d_gene: NA
j_gene: TRBJ1-2
abundance: NA
v_gene: TRBV2
CDR3nt: TGTGCCAGCAAGGAAGGGGGGGCTTCCTATGGCTACACCTTC
CDR3aa: CASKEGGASYGYTF

d_gene: NA
j_gene: TRBJ1-1
abundance: once
v_gene: TRBV30
CDR3nt: TGTGCCTGGAGTGTCCGGGCCCGGGAATTAAAAGCTTTCTTT
CDR3aa: CAWSVRARELKAFF

d_gene: TRBD1
j_gene: TRBJ1-4
abundance: NA
v_gene: TRBV4-1
CDR3nt: TGCGCCAGCAGCCAAGGAACAACAGGGGGCTTAAAACTGTTTTTT
CDR3aa: CASSQGTTGGLKLFF

d_gene: TRBD1
j_gene: TRBJ2-7
abundance: NA
v_gene: TRBV7-9
CDR3nt: TGTGCCAGCAGCTTACCGGGACAGATCGACTACGAGCAGTACTTC
CDR3aa: CASSLPGQIDYEQYF

d_gene: TRBD1
j_gene: TRBJ1-3
abundance: NA
v_gene: TRBV30
CDR3nt: TGTGCCTGGAGTGTAGGGGGCGCCTATTCTGGAAACACCATATATTTT
CDR3aa: CAWSVGGAYSGNTIYF

d_gene: NA
j_gene: TRBJ1-1
abundance: few
v_gene: TRBV9
CDR3nt: TGTGCCAGCAGCGTAGACCCCCTTAGGAGGGCTGAAGCTTTCTTT
CDR3aa: CASSVDPLRRAEAFF

d_gene: TRBD2
j_gene: TRBJ2-1
abundance: NA
v_gene: TRBV9
CDR3nt: TGTGCCAGCAGTCTCGGACTAGCGGGGGGCGAATACAATGAGCAGTTCTTC
CDR3aa: CASSLGLAGGEYNEQFF

d_gene: NA
j_gene: TRBJ2-7
abundance: NA
v_gene: TRBV7-2
CDR3nt: TGTGCCAGCAGCTCATTCGGCAGGGGCGGTAGAGGAAGCTACGAGCAGTACTTC
CDR3aa: CASSSFGRGGRGSYEQYF